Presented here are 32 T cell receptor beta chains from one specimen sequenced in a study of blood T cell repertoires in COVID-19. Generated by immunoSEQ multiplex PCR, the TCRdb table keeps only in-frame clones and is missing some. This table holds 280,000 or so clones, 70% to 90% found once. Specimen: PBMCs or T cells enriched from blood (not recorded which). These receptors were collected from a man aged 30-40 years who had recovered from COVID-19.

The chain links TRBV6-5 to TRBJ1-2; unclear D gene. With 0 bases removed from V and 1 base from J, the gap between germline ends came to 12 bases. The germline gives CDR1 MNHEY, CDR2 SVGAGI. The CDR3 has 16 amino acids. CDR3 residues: CASSYSGTPGNYGYTF. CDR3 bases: TGTGCCAGCAGTTACTCTGGAACACCGGGTAACTATGGCTACACCTTC.

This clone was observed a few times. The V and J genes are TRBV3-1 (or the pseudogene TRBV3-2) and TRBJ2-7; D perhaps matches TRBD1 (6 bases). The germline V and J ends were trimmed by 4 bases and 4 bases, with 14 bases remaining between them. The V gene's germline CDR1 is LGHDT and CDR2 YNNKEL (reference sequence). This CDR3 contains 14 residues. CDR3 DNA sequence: TGTGCCAGCAGCCTTAGCAGGGGAATGTACGAGCAGTACTTC. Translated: CASSLSRGMYEQYF.

In nucleotides, the CDR3 is TGTGCCAGCAGTTACGAACCCGGGACAGAGCAGTTCTTC. Translation gives CASSYEPGTEQFF. The chain has TRBV6-5 and TRBJ2-1; tentatively, D is TRBD1 (6 bases). The CDR3 spans 13 residues. V lost 2 bases to trimming and J lost 10 bases, with 12 bases between them. Germline V gene lookup returns CDR1 MNHEY and CDR2 SVGAGI.

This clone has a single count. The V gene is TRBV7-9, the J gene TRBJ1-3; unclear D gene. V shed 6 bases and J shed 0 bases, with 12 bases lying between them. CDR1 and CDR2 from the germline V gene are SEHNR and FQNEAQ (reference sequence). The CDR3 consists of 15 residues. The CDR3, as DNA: TGTGCCAGCAGTCGAGGATCTGGCTCTGGAAACACCATATATTTT. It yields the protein CASSRGSGSGNTIYF.

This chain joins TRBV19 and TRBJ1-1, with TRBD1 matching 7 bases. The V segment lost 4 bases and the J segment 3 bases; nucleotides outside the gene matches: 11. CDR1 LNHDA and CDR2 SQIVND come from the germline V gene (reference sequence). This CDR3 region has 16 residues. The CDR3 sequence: CASSRGRSQGDTEAFF. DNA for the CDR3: TGTGCCAGTAGTAGGGGGCGTTCTCAGGGGGACACTGAAGCTTTCTTT.

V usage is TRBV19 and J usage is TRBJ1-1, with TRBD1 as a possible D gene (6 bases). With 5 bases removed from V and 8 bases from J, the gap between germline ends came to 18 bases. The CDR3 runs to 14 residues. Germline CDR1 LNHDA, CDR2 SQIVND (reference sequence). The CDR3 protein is CASSLLGAGSEAFF. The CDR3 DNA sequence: TGTGCCAGTAGTTTACTGGGGGCAGGGTCGGAAGCTTTCTTT.

This CDR3 is CASSPRVHSDNEQFF. DNA of the CDR3: TGTGCCAGCAGCCCCCGTGTGCACAGTGACAATGAGCAGTTCTTC. This rearrangement joins TRBV9 to TRBJ2-1; unclear D gene. V was cut by 4 bases and J by 5 bases, with 16 bases left in between. The CDR3 loop spans 15 amino acids. Germline V lookup: CDR1 SGDLS, CDR2 YYNGEE.

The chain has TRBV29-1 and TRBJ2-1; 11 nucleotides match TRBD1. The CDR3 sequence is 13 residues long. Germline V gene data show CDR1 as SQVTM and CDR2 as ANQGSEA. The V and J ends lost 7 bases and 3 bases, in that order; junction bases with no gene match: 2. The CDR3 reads CSAGTGGYNEQFF. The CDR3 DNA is TGCAGCGCCGGGACAGGGGGCTACAATGAGCAGTTCTTC.

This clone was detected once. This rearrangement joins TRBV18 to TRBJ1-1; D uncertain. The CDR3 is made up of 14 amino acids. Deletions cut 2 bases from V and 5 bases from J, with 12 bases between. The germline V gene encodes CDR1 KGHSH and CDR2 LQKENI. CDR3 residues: CASSPKSTVTEAFF. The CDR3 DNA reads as TGTGCCAGCTCACCAAAAAGTACGGTGACTGAAGCTTTCTTT.

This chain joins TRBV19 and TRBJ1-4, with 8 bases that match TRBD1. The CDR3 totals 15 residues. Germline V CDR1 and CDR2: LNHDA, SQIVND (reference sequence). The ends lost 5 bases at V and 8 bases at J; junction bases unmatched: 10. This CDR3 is CASSPQSGQDEKLFF. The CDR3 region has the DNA TGTGCCAGTAGTCCTCAGTCGGGACAGGACGAAAAACTGTTTTTT.

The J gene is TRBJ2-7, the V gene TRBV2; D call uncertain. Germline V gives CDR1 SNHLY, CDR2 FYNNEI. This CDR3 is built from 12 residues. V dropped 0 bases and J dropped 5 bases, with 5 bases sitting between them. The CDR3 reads CASSEAGDEQYF. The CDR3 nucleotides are TGTGCCAGCAGTGAAGCGGGCGACGAGCAGTACTTC.

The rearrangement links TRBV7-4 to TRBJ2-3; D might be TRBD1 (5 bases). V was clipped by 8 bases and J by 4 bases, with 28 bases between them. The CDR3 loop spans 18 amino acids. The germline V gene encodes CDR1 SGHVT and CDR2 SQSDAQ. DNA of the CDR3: TGTGCCAGCCCGATCCTAGGGGCTCGGCCCTCGTCCCCAGATACGCAGTATTTT. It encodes CASPILGARPSSPDTQYF.

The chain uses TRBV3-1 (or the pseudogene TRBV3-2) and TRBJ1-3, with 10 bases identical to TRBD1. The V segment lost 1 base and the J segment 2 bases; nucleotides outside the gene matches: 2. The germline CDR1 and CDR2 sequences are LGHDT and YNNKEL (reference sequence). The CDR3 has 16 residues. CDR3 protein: CASSQAGTGAGNTIYF. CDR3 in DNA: TGTGCCAGCAGCCAAGCCGGGACAGGGGCTGGAAACACCATATATTTT.

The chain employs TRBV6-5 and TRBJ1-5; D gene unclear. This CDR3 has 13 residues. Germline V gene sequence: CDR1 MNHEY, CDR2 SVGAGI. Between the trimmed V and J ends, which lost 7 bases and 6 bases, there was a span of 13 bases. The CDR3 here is CASNPGESQPQHF. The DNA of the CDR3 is TGTGCCAGCAATCCGGGTGAGAGTCAGCCCCAGCATTTT.

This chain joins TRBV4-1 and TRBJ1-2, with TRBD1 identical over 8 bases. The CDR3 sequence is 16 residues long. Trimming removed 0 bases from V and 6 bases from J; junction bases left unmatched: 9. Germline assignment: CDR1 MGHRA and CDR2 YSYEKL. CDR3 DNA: TGCGCCAGCAGCCAAGATCAAAGGTCCAGGGGGCATGGCTACACCTTC. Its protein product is CASSQDQRSRGHGYTF.

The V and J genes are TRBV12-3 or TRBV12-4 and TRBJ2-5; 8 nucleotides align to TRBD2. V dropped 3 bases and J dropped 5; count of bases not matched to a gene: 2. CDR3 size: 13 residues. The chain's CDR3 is CASSFGGDETQYF. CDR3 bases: TGTGCCAGCAGTTTCGGGGGGGATGAGACCCAGTACTTC.

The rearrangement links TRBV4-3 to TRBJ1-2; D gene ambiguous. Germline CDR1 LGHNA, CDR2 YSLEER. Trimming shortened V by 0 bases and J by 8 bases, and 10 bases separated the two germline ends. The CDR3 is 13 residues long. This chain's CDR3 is CASSQDDREGYTF. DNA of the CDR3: TGCGCCAGCAGCCAAGATGACCGGGAGGGCTACACCTTC.

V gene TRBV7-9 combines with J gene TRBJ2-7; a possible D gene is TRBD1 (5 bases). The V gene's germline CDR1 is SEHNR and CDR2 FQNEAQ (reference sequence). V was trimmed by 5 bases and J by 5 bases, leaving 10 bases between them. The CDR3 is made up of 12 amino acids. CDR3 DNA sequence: TGTGCCAGCAGCAAGGACACAGACGAGCAGTACTTC. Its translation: CASSKDTDEQYF.

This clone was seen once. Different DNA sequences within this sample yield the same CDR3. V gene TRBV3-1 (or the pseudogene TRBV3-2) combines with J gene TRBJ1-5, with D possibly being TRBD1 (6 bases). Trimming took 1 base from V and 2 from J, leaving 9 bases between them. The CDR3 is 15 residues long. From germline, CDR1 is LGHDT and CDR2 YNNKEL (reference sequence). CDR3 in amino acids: CASSQVPGGNQPQHF. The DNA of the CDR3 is TGTGCCAGCAGCCAAGTTCCAGGGGGCAATCAGCCCCAGCATTTT.

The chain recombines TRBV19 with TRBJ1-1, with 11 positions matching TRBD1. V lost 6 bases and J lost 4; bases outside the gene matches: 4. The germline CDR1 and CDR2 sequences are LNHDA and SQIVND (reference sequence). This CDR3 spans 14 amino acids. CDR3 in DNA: TGTGCCAGTAGCTTGGGACAGGGGGGCACTGAAGCTTTCTTT. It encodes CASSLGQGGTEAFF. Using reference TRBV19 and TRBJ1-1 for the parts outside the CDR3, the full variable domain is DGGITQSPKYLFRKEGQNVTLSCEQNLNHDAMYWYRQDPGQGLRLIYYSQIVNDFQKGDIAEGYSVSREKKESFPLTVTSAQKNPTAFYLCASSLGQGGTEAFFGQGTRLTVV.

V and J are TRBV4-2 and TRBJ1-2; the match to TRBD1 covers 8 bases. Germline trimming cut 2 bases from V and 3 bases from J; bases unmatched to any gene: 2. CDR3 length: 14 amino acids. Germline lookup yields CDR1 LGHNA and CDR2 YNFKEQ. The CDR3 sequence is CASSQMTGDYGYTF. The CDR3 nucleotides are TGTGCCAGCAGCCAAATGACAGGGGACTATGGCTACACCTTC.

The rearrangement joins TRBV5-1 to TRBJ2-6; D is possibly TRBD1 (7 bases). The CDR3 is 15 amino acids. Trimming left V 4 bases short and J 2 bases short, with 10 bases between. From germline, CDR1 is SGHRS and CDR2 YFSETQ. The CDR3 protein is CASSQGGAGANVLTF. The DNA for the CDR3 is TGCGCCAGCAGCCAGGGGGGAGCTGGGGCCAACGTCCTGACTTTC.

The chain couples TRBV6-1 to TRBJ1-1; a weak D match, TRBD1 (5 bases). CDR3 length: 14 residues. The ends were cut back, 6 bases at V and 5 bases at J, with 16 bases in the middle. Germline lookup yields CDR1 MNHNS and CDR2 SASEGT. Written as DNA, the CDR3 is TGTGCCAGCAGACCGTATCAGGGCCCAACTGAAGCTTTCTTT. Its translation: CASRPYQGPTEAFF.

CDR3: CATAGTGVSETQYF. CDR3 bases: TGTGCCACCGCCGGGACAGGGGTTTCAGAGACCCAGTACTTC. The chain uses TRBV19 and TRBJ2-5; 10 bases line up with TRBD1. CDR3 size: 14 residues. V was clipped by 10 bases and J by 4 bases; unmatched bases: 9. The germline V gene encodes CDR1 LNHDA and CDR2 SQIVND (reference sequence).

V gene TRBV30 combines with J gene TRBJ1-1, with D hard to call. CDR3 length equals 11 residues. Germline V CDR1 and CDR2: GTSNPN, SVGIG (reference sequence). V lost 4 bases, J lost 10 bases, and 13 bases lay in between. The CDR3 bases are TGTGCCTGGATTAAACCCGGGGTAGCTTTCTTT. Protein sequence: CAWIKPGVAFF.

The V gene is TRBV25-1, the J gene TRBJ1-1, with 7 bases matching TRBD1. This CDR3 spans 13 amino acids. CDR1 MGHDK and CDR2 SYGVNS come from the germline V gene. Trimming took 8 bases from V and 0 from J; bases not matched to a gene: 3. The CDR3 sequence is CASLDRLNTEAFF. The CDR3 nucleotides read TGTGCCAGCCTGGACAGGCTGAACACTGAAGCTTTCTTT.

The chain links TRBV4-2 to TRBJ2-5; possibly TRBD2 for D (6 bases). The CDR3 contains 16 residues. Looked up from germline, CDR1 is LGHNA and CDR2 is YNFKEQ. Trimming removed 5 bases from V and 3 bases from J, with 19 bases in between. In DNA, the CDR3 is TGTGCCAGCAGCTCCAAATTGGCGGGGTTCAAAGAGACCCAGTACTTC. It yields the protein CASSSKLAGFKETQYF.

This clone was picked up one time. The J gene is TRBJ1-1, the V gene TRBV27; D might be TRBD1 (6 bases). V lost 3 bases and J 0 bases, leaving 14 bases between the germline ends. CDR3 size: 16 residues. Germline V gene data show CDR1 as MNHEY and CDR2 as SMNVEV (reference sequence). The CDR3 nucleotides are TGTGCCAGCAGTTTTACAAGGGGGGGGGTGAACACTGAAGCTTTCTTT. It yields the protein CASSFTRGGVNTEAFF.

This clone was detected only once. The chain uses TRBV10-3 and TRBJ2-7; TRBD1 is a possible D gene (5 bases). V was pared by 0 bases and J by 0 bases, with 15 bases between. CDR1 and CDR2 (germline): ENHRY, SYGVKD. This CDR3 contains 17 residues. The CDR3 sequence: CAISESSSRASSYEQYF. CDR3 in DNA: TGTGCCATCAGTGAGTCTTCGTCCAGGGCAAGCTCCTACGAGCAGTACTTC.

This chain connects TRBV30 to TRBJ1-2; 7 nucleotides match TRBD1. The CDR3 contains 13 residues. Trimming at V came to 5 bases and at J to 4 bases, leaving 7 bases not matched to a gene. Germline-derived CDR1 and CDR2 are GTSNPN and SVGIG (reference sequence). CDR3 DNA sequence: TGTGCCTGGGACAGGGCGGCGGGCTATGGCTACACCTTC. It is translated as CAWDRAAGYGYTF.

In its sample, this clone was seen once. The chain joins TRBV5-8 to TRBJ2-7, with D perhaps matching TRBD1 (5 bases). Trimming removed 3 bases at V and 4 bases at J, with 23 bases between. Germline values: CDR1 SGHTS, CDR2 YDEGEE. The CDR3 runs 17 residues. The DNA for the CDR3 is TGTGCCAGCAGCTCCACAGGCTCTCCATGGCTCATTTACGAGCAGTACTTC. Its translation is CASSSTGSPWLIYEQYF. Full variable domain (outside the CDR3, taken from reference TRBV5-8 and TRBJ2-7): EAGVTQSPTHLIKTRGQQATLRCSPISGHTSVYWYQQALGLGLQFLLWYDEGEERNRGNFPPRFSGRQFPNYSSELNVNALELEDSALYLCASSSTGSPWLIYEQYFGPGTRLTVT.

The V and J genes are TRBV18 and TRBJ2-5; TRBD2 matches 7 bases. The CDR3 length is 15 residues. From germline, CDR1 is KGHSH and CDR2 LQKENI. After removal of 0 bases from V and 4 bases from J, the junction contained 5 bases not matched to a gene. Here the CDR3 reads CASSPPTSLGETQYF. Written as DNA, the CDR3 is TGTGCCAGCTCACCACCGACTAGCTTGGGAGAGACCCAGTACTTC.